The 5 T cell receptor beta chains given below trace back to one sample, sequenced in a study of shared clonotypes between healthy human individuals (dated by TCRdb to the early 2020s). The method was the immunoSEQ multiplex PCR assay. The clones in this table, taken by TCRdb from immuneACCESS, are in-frame only. Not every clone is retained; where verified, under half of the shortfall comes from an unresolved V gene, and the cause of the rest is unknown. The sample table lists roughly 640,000 clones, approximately 97% of them with a count of one. In total, the top ten clones hold 0.057% of the sample. The sample consisted of naive CD4+ T cells sorted from blood. The cell subset or site label corresponds to: CD45RA+ positively selected. These receptors were obtained from a woman aged 25-40 years in good health.

This clone was observed once. The chain is built from TRBV11-3 and TRBJ2-5, with D perhaps TRBD2 (6 bases). The CDR3 is 13 amino acids. The V gene's germline CDR1 is SGHNT and CDR2 YENEEA. Trimming took off 4 bases at V and 4 bases at J, with 10 bases between the two ends. The CDR3 DNA reads as TGTGCCAGCAGCTGGGGGGACGGAGAGACCCAGTACTTC. Protein product: CASSWGDGETQYF.

This clone occurred once. The chain links TRBV11-2 to TRBJ2-7, with TRBD2 matching 11 bases. The V gene end was trimmed by 5 bases and the J gene end by 4 bases; junction bases not matched to a gene: 13. CDR3 length: 17 amino acids. Germline V CDR1 and CDR2: SGHAT, FQNNGV. The DNA for the CDR3 is TGTGCCAGCAGCCCACTAGCGGGAGTCCAAAGTTCATACGAGCAGTACTTC. Protein: CASSPLAGVQSSYEQYF.

This rearrangement joins TRBV5-1 to TRBJ2-7; the D is unclear. The CDR3 length is 13 residues. Germline CDR1 is SGHRS and CDR2 is YFSETQ. V gave up 4 bases and J gave up 2 bases, with 10 bases separating them. CDR3 sequence reads: CASSEAITYEQYF. The DNA for the CDR3 is TGCGCCAGCAGCGAGGCCATTACCTACGAGCAGTACTTC.

As for this clone: This CDR3 is also generated by other DNA sequences in the sample. The genes are TRBV28 and TRBJ1-5; D is unclear. The CDR3 is 13 amino acids. CDR1 and CDR2 from the germline V gene are MDHEN and SYDVKM. V gave up 6 bases and J gave up 2 bases, with 8 bases separating them. The CDR3 DNA sequence: TGTGCCAGCAGCCGACCCGGCAATCAGCCCCAGCATTTT. Translating gives CASSRPGNQPQHF. Full variable domain (missing parts from reference TRBV28 and TRBJ1-5): DVKVTQSSRYLVKRTGEKVFLECVQDMDHENMFWYRQDPGLGLRLIYFSYDVKMKEKGDIPEGYSVSREKKERFSLILESASTNQTSMYLCASSRPGNQPQHFGDGTRLSIL.

This clone was seen just once. The chain has TRBV14 and TRBJ2-5; D gene uncertain. V dropped 6 bases and J dropped 4 bases, with 9 bases sitting between them. The germline CDR1 and CDR2 sequences are SGHDN and FVKESK. There are 12 residues in the CDR3. Written as DNA, the CDR3 is TGTGCCAGCAGTGCGGCGCTAGAGACCCAGTACTTC. It yields the protein CASSAALETQYF.